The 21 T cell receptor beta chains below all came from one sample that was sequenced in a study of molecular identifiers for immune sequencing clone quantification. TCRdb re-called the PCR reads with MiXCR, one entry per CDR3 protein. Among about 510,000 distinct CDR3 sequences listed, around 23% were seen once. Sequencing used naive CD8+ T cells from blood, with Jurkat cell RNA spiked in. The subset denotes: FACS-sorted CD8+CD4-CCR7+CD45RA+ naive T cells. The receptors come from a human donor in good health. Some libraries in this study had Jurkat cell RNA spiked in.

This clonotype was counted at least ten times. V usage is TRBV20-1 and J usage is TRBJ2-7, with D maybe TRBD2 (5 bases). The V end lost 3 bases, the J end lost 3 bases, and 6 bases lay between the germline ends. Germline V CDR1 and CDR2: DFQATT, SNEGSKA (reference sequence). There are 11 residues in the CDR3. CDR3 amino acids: CSASEGYEQYF. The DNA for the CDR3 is TGCAGTGCTAGTGAGGGCTACGAGCAGTACTTC.

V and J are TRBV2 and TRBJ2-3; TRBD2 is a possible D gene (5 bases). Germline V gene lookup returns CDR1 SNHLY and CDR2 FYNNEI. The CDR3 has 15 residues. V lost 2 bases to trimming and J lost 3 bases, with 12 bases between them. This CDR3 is CASSEPGSVTDTQYF. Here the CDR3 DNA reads TGTGCCAGCAGTGAACCGGGGTCGGTGACAGATACGCAGTATTTT.

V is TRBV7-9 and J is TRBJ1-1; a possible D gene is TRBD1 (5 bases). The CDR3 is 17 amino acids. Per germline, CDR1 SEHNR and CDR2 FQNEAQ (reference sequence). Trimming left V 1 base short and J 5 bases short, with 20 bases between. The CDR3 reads CASSLEWDRGTETEAFF. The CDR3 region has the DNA TGTGCCAGCAGCTTAGAGTGGGACCGAGGAACCGAAACTGAAGCTTTCTTT. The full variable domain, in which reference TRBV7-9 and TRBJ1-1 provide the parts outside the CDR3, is DTGVSQNPRHKITKRGQNVTFRCDPISEHNRLYWYRQTLGQGPEFLTYFQNEAQLEKSRLLSDRFSAERPKGSFSTLEIQRTEQGDSAMYLCASSLEWDRGTETEAFFGQGTRLTVV.

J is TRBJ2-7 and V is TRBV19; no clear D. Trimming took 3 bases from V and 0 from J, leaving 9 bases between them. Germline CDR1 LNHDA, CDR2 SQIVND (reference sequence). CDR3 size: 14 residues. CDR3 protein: CASSIGDNSYEQYF. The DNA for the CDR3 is TGTGCCAGTAGTATCGGAGACAACTCCTACGAGCAGTACTTC. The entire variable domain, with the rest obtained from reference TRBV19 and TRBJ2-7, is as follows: DGGITQSPKYLFRKEGQNVTLSCEQNLNHDAMYWYRQDPGQGLRLIYYSQIVNDFQKGDIAEGYSVSREKKESFPLTVTSAQKNPTAFYLCASSIGDNSYEQYFGPGTRLTVT.

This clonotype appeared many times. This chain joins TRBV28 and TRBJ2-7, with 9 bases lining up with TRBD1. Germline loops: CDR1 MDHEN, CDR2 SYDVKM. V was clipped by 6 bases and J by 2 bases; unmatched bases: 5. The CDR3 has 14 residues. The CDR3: CASSNRGQTYEQYF. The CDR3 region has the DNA TGTGCCAGCAGCAACAGGGGGCAAACCTACGAGCAGTACTTC.

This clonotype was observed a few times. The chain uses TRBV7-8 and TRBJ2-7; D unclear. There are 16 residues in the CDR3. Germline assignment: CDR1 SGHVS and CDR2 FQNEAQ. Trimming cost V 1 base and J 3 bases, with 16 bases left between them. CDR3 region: CASSLVGSEDFYEQYF. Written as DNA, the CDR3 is TGTGCCAGCAGCTTAGTTGGCTCAGAAGATTTCTACGAGCAGTACTTC.

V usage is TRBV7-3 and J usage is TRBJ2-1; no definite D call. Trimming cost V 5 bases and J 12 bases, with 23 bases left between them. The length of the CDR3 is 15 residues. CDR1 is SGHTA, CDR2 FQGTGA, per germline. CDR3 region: CASSMPGGPTDAQFF. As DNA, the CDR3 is TGTGCCAGCAGCATGCCTGGCGGTCCTACGGATGCGCAGTTCTTC. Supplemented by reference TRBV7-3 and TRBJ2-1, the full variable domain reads GAGVSQTPSNKVTEKGKYVELRCDPISGHTALYWYRQSLGQGPEFLIYFQGTGAADDSGLPNDRFFAVRPEGSVSTLKIQRTERGDSAVYLCASSMPGGPTDAQFFGPGTRLTVL.

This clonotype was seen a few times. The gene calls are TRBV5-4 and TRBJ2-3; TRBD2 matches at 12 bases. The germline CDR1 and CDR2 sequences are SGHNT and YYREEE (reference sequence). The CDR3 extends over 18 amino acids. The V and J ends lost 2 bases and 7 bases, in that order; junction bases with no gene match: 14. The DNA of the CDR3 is TGTGCCAGCAGCTTTTTCTTTGGCGGGACTAGCGGGTCTTATACGCAGTATTTT. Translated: CASSFFFGGTSGSYTQYF.

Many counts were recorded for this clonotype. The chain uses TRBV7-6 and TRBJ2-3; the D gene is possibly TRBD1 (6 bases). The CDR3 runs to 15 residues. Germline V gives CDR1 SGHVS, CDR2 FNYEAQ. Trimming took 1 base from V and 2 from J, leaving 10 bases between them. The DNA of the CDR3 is TGTGCCAGCAGCTTAGAGGGGGACGACACAGATACGCAGTATTTT. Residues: CASSLEGDDTDTQYF.

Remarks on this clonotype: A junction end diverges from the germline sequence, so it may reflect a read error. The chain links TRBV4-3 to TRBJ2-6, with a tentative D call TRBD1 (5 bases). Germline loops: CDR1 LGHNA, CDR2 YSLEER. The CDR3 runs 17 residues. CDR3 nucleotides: TGCGCCAGCAGCCAAGCAGTCCGAGGCTCTGGGGCCCCCGTCCTGCCTTTC. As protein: CASSQAVRGSGAPVLPF.

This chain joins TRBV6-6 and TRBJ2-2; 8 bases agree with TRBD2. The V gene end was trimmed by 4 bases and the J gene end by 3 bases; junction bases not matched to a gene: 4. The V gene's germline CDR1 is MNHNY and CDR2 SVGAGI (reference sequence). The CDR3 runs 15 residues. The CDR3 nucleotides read TGTGCCAGCAGTTGGACTAGCACCGACACCGGGGAGCTGTTTTTT. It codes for CASSWTSTDTGELFF.

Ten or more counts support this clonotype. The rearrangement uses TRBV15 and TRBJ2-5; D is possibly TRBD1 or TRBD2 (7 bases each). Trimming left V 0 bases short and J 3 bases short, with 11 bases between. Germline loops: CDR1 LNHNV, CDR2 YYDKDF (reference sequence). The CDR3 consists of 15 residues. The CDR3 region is CATSREGGTEETQYF. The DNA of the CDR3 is TGTGCCACCAGCAGAGAGGGAGGGACAGAAGAGACCCAGTACTTC.

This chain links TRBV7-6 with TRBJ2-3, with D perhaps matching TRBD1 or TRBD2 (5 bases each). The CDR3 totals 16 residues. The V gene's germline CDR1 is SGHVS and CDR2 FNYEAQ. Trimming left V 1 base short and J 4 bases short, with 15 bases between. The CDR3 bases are TGTGCCAGCAGCTTAGGGGGGACGTGGGAAGCAGATACGCAGTATTTT. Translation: CASSLGGTWEADTQYF. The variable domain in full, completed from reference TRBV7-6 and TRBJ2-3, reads GAGVSQSPRYKVTKRGQDVALRCDPISGHVSLYWYRQALGQGPEFLTYFNYEAQQDKSGLPNDRFSAERPEGSISTLTIQRTEQRDSAMYRCASSLGGTWEADTQYFGPGTRLTVL.

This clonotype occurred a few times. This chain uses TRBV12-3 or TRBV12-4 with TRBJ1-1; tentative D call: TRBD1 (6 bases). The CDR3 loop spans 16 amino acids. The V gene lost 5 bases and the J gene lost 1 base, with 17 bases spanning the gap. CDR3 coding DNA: TGTGCCAGCAGTCGCATATGGGGGGGACAGAACACTGAAGCTTTCTTT. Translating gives CASSRIWGGQNTEAFF.

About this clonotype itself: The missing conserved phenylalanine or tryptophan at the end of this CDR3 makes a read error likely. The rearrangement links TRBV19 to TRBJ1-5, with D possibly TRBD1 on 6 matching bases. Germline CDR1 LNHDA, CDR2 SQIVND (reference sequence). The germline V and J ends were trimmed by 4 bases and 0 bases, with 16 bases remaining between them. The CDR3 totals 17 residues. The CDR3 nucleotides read TGTGCCAGTAGTACGCGGACAGAGGAATATAGCAATCAGCCCCAGCATTCT. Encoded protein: CASSTRTEEYSNQPQHS.

DNA for the CDR3: TGTGCCAGCAGCGAACAGGGGCATAACAATCAGCCCCAGCATTTT. Translation gives CASSEQGHNNQPQHF. The chain is built from TRBV9 and TRBJ1-5, with 7 bases identical to TRBD1. CDR3 length: 15 amino acids. Germline V CDR1 and CDR2: SGDLS, YYNGEE. After removal of 3 bases from V and 3 bases from J, the junction contained 6 bases not matched to a gene.

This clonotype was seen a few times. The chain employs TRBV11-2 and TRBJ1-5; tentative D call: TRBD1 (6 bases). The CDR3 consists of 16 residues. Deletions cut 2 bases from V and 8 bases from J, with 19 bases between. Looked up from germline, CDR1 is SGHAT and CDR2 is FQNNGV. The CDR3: CASSLSGSGGLEPQHF. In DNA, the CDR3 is TGTGCCAGCAGCTTAAGTGGTTCCGGGGGGCTAGAGCCCCAGCATTTT.

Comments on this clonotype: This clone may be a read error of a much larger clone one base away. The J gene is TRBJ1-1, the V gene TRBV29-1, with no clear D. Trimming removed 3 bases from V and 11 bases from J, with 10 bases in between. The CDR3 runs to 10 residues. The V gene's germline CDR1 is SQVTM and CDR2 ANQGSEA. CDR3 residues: CSVEVLDAFF. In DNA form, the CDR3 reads TGCAGCGTTGAGGTGCTTGATGCTTTCTTT. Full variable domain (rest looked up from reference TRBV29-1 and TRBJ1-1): SAVISQKPSRDICQRGTSLTIQCQVDSQVTMMFWYRQQPGQSLTLIATANQGSEATYESGFVIDKFPISRPNLTFSTLTVSNMSPEDSSIYLCSVEVLDAFFGQGTRLTVV.

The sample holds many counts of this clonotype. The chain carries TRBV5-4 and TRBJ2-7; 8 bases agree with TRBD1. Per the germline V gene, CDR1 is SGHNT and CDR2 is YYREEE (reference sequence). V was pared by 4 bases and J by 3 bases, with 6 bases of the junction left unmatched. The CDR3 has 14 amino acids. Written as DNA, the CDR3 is TGTGCCAGCAGCCCCGGGACAGGACTCTACGAGCAGTACTTC. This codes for CASSPGTGLYEQYF.

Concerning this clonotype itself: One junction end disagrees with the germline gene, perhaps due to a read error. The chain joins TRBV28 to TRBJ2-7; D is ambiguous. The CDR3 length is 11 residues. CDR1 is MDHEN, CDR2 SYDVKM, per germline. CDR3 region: CDSSWDYEQYF. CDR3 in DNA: TGTGACAGCAGTTGGGACTACGAGCAGTACTTC.

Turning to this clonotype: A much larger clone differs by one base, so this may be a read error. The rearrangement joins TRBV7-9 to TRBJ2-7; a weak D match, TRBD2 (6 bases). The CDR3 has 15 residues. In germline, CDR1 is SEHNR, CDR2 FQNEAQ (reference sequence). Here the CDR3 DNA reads TGTACCAGCAGCGGTGGGGGGAAGCCCTCCTACGAGCAGTACTTC. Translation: CTSSGGGKPSYEQYF.